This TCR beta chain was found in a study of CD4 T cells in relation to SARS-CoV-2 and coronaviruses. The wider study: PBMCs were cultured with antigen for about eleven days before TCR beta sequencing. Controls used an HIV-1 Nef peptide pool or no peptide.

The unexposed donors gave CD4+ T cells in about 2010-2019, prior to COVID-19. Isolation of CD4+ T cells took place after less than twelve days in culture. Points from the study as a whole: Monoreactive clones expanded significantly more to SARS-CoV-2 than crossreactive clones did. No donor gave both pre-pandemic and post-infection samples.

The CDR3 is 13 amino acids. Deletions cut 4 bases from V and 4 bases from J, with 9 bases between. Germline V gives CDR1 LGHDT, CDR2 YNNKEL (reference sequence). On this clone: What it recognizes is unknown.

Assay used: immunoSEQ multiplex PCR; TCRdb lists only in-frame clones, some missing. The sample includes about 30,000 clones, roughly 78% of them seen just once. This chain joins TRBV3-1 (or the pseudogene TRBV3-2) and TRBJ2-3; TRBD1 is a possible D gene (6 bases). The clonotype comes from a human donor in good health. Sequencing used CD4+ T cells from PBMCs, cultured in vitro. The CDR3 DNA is TGTGCCAGCAGCCCCTACAGGGCAGATACGCAGTATTTT. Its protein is CASSPYRADTQYF.